This T cell receptor beta chain was retrieved from a study of control samples from healthy donors and cancer patients. The sample holds one count of this clone. The protocol was immunoSEQ multiplex PCR, while the TCRdb copy is restricted to in-frame clones and leaves out a portion. The top ten clones hold more than 1.4% of a sample with roughly 200,000 clones, approximately 95% of them seen once. Sample: blood. This clonotype originated in a man younger than 35 in good health.

The CDR3 region is CASSPGTGRTAEKLFF. The CDR3 DNA sequence: TGTGCCAGCAGTCCCGGGACAGGAAGAACAGCTGAAAAACTGTTTTTT. The chain has TRBV25-1 and TRBJ1-4; TRBD1 matches 8 bases. Germline CDR1 reads MGHDK; CDR2 reads SYGVNS. The CDR3 sequence is 16 residues long. The J segment lost 7 bases and the V segment lost 5 bases, leaving 12 bases of the junction unmatched.